This TCR beta chain was obtained from a study of blood T cells in healthy people across ages. The use of a sample-barcoded 5' primer and a J-beta primer mix characterized a second PCR of roughly 7 to 11 cycles. TCRdb passed the 5' RACE reads through MiXCR, listing each CDR3 protein once. The table lists approximately 810,000 distinct CDR3 sequences, around 26% of them singletons. This CDR3 region has 18 residues. The germline V gene encodes CDR1 LNHDA and CDR2 SQIVND (reference sequence). V trimming: 4 bases; J trimming: 4 bases; junction bases outside the gene matches: 15. This clonotype was sampled from a woman of 80 years or more in good health. Sequences were obtained from blood. V is TRBV19 and J is TRBJ1-5, with 8 nucleotides matching TRBD1. The CDR3 loop reads CASSNDRGGHSGNQPQHF. The CDR3 DNA sequence: TGTGCCAGTAGTAACGACAGGGGTGGGCATTCAGGAAATCAGCCCCAGCATTTT.